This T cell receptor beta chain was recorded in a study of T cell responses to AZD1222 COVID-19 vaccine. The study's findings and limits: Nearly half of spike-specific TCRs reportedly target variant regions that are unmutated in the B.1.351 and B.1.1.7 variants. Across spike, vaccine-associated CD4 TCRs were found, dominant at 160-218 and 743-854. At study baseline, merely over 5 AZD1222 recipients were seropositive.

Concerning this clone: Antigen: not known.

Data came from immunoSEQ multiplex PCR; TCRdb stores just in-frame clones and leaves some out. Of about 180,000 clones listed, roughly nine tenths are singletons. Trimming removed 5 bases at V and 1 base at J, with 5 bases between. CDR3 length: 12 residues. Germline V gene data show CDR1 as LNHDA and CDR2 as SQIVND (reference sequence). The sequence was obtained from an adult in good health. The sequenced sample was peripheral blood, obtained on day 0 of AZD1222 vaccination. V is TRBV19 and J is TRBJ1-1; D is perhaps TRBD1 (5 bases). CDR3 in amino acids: CASSDRNTEAFF. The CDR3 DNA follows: TGTGCCAGTAGTGACAGGAACACTGAAGCTTTCTTT.